The T cell receptor (beta chain) under discussion was sequenced for a study of OX40 agonist ivuxolimab in advanced cancers. Study background: The diagnoses of dose-escalation patients were hepatocellular carcinoma, melanoma, renal cell or head and neck cancer. Study results and limitations: Clonal expansion was seen in CD4+ and CD8+ blood T cells by week 6 at 0.1 to 3.0 mg/kg. Researchers did not establish what antigens the expanded peripheral T cells target.

Germline V lookup: CDR1 SGHDT, CDR2 YYEEEE. With 4 bases removed from V and 6 bases from J, the gap between germline ends came to 17 bases. The CDR3 contains 15 residues. Only in-frame clones appear in the TCRdb table, and some are missing; sequencing was by immunoSEQ multiplex PCR. The table has fewer than 15,000 clones, 82% seen once; the top ten hold roughly 45%. On this clone itself: The antigen is unknown.

The sequence was obtained from an adult with an advanced solid tumor such as melanoma, head and neck, liver or kidney cancer. Sequenced material: CD4+ or CD8+ T cells sorted from blood, taken in a trial of the OX40 agonist ivuxolimab. The chain uses TRBV5-6 and TRBJ2-1; maybe TRBD2 (6 bases). The CDR3 DNA follows: TGTGCCAGCAGCCCCGGACTAAGTGTGGGCAATGAGCAGTTCTTC. This translates into CASSPGLSVGNEQFF.